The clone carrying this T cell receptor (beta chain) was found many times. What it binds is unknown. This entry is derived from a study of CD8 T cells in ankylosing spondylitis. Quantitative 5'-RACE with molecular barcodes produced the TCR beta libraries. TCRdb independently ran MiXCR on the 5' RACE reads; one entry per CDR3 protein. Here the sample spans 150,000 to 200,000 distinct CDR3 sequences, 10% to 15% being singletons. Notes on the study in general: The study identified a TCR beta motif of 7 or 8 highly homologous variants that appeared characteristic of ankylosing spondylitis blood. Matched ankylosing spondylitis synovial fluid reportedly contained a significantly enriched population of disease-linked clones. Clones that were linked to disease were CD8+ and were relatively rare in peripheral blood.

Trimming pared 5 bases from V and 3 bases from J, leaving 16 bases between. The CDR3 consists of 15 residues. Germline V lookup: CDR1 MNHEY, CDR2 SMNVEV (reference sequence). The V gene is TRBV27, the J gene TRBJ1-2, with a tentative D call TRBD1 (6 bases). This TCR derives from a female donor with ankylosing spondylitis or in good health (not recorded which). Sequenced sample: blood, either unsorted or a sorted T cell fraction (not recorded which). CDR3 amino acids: CASSAYSGAYYGYTF. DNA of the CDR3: TGTGCCAGCAGTGCCTACTCGGGGGCGTACTATGGCTACACCTTC.